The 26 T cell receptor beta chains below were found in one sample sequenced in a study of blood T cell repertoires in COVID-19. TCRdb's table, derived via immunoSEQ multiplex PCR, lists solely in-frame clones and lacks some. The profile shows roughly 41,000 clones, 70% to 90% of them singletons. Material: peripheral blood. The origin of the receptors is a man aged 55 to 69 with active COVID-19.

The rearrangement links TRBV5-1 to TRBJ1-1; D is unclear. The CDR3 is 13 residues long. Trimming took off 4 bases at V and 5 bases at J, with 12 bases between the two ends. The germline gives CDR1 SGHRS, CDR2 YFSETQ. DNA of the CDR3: TGCGCCAGCAGCACCTCCGGGGATACTGAAGCTTTCTTT. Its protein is CASSTSGDTEAFF.

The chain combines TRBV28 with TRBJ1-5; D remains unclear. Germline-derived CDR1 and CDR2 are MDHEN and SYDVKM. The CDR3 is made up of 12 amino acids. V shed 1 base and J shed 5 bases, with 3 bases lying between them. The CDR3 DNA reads TGTGCCAGCAGTTTATCCGATCAGCCCCAGCATTTT. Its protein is CASSLSDQPQHF.

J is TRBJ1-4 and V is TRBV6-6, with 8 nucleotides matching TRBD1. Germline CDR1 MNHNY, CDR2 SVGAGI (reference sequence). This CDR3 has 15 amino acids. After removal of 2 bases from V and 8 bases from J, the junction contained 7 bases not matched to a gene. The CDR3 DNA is TGTGCCAGCAGTTACCCGACAGGGGAGCACGAAAAACTGTTTTTT. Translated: CASSYPTGEHEKLFF.

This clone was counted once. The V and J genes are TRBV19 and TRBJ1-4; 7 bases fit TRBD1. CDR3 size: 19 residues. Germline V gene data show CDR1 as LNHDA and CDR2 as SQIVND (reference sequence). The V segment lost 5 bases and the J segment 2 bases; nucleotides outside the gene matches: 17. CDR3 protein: CASSVRQGSPKSTNEKLFF. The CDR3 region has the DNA TGTGCCAGTAGTGTTCGACAGGGATCCCCAAAGTCTACTAATGAAAAACTGTTTTTT.

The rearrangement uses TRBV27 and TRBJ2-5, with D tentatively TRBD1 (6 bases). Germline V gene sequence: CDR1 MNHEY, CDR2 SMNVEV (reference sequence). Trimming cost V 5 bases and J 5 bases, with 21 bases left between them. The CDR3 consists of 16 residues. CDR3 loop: CASSPSDRLWGETQYF. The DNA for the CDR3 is TGTGCCAGCAGTCCCTCAGACAGGTTATGGGGGGAGACCCAGTACTTC.

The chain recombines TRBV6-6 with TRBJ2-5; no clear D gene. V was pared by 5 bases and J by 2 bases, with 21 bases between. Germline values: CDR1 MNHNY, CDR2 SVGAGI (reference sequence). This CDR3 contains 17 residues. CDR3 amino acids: CASSRRRTGDGQETQYF. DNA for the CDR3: TGTGCCAGCAGTCGCCGCCGAACCGGTGACGGGCAAGAGACCCAGTACTTC.

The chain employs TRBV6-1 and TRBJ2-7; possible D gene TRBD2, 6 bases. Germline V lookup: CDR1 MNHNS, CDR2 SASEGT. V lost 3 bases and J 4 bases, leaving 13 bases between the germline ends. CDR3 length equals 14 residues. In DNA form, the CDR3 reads TGTGCCAGCAGTGACCCACTGGGGAGGTACGAGCAGTACTTC. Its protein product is CASSDPLGRYEQYF.

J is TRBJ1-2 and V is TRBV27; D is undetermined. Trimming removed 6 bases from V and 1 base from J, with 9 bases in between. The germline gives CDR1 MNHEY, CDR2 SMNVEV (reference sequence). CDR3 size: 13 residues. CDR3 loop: CASSFTRNYGYTF. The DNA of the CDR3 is TGTGCCAGCAGCTTCACACGTAACTATGGCTACACCTTC.

The CDR3 loop reads CASSPPEEGYTF. DNA of the CDR3: TGTGCCAGCAGCCCCCCAGAGGAGGGCTACACCTTC. V gene TRBV12-3 or TRBV12-4 combines with J gene TRBJ1-2; D not certain. V lost 6 bases and J 8 bases, leaving 13 bases between the germline ends. The CDR3 consists of 12 residues.

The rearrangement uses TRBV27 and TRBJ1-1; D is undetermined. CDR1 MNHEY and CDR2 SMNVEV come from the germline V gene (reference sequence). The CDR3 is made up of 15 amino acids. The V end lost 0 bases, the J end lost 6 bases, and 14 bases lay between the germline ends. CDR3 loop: CASSLSSAGKAEAFF. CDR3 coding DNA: TGTGCCAGCAGTTTATCGTCCGCGGGGAAGGCTGAAGCTTTCTTT.

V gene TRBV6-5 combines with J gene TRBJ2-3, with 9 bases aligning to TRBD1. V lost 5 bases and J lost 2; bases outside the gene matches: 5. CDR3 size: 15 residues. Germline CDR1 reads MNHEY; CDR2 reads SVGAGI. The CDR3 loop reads CASSRQGGTTDTQYF. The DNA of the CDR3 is TGTGCCAGCAGTCGACAGGGGGGGACCACAGATACGCAGTATTTT.

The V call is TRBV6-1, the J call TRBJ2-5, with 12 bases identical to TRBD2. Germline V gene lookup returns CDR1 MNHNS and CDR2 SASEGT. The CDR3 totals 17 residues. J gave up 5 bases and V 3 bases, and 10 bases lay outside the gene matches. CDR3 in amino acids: CASSDKALAGGPETQYF. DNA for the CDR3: TGTGCCAGCAGTGATAAGGCTCTAGCGGGAGGGCCTGAGACCCAGTACTTC.

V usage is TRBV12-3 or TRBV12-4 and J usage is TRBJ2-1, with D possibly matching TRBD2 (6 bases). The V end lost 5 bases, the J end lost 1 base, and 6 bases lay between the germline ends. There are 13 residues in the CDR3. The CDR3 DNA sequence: TGTGCCAGCAGTAGCGGGTCCTACAATGAGCAGTTCTTC. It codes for CASSSGSYNEQFF.

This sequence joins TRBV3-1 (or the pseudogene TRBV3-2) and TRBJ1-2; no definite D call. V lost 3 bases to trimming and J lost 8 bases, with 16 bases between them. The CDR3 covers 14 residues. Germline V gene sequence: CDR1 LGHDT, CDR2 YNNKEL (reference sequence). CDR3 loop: CASSHQDRTGGYTF. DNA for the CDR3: TGTGCCAGCAGCCACCAGGACCGAACGGGGGGCTACACCTTC.

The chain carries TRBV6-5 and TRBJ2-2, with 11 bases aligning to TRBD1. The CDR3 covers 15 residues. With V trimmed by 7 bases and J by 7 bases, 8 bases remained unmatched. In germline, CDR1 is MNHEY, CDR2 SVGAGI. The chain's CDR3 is CASTEGDRGVGELFF. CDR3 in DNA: TGTGCCAGCACCGAAGGGGACAGGGGGGTCGGGGAGCTGTTTTTT.

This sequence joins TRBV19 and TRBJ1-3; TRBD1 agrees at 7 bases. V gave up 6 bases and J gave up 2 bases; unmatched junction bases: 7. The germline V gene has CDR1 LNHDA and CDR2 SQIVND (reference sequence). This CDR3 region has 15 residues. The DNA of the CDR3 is TGTGCCAGTAGACTCCAGGGGGACCCTGGAAACACCATATATTTT. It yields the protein CASRLQGDPGNTIYF.

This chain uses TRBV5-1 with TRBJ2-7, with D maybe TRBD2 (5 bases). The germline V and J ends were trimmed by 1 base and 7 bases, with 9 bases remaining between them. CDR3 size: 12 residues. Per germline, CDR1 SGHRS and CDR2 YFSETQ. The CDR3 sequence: CASSLTGVEQYF. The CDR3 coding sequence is TGCGCCAGCAGCTTGACCGGGGTGGAGCAGTACTTC.

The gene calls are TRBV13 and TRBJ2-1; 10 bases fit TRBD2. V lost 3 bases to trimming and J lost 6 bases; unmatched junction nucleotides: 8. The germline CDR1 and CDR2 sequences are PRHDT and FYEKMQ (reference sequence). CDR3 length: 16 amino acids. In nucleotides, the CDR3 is TGTGCCAGCAGCTTCGGGAGCGGGAGGGCCACCAATGAGCAGTTCTTC. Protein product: CASSFGSGRATNEQFF.

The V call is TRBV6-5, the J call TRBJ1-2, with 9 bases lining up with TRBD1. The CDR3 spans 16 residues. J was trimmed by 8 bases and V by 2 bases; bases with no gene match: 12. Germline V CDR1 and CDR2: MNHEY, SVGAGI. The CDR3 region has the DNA TGTGCCAGCAGTTACACGCTGGACAGGGGAGCGGACGGCTACACCTTC. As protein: CASSYTLDRGADGYTF.

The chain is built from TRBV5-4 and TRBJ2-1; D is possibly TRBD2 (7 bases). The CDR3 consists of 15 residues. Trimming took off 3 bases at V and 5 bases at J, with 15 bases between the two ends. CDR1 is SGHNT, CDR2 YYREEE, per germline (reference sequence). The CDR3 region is CASSYEGGLNNEQFF. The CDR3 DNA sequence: TGTGCCAGCAGCTATGAGGGGGGGCTAAACAATGAGCAGTTCTTC.

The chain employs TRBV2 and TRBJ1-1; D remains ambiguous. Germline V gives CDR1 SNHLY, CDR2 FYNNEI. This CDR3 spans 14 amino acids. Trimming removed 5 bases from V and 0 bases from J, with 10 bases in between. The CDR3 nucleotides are TGTGCCAGCAGTCGGGAGGGTTTGAACACTGAAGCTTTCTTT. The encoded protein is CASSREGLNTEAFF.

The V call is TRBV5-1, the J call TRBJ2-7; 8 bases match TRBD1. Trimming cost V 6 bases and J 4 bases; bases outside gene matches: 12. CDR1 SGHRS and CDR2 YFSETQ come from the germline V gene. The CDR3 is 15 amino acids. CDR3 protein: CASTTEPGGGYEQYF. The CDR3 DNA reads TGCGCCAGCACCACCGAGCCAGGGGGCGGGTACGAGCAGTACTTC.

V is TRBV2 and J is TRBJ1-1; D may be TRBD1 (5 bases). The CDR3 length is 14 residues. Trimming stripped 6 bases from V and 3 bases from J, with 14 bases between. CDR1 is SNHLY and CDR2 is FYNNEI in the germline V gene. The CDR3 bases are TGTGCCAGCAGCTCTGGACCAGGGCACACTGAAGCTTTCTTT. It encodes CASSSGPGHTEAFF.

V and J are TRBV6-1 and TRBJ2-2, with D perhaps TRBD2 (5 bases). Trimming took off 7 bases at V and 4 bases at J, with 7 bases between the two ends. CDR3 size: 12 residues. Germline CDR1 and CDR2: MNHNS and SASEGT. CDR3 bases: TGTGCCAGCAAAGGGAGCACCGGGGAGCTGTTTTTT. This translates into CASKGSTGELFF.

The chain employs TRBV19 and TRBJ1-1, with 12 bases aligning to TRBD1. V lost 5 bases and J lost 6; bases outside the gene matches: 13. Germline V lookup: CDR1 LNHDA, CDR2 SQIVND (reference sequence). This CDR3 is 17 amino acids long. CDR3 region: CASSDGTGGVLGAEAFF. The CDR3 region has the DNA TGTGCCAGTAGTGACGGGACAGGGGGCGTCCTGGGCGCTGAAGCTTTCTTT.

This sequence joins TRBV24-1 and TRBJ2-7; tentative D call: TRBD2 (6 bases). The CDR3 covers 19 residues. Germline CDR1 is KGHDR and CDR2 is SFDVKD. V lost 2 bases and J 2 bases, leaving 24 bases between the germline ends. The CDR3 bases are TGTGCCACCAGTGATTCCGGAGGGGTTCGGAGAAGAAGTACCTACGAGCAGTACTTC. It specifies CATSDSGGVRRRSTYEQYF.